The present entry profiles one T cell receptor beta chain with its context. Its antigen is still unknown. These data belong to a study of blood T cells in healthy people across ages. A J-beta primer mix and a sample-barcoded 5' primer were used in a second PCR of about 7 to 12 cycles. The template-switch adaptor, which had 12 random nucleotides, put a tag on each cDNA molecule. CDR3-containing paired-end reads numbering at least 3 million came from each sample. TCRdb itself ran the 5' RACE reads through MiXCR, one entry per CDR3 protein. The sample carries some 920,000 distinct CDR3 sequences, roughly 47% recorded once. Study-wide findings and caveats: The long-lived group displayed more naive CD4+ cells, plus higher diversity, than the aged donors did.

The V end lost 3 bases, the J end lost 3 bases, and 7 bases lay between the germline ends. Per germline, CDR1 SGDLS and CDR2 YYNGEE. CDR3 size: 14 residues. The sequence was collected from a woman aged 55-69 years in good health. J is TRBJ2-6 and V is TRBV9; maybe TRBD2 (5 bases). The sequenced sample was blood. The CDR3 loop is CASSAEVGANVLTF. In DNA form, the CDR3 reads TGTGCCAGCAGCGCGGAGGTTGGGGCCAACGTCCTGACTTTC.